Listed here are 22 T cell receptor beta chains from one sample, sequenced in a study of technical replicates of blood from a handful of donors. Clones were sequenced by immunoSEQ multiplex PCR, and TCRdb holds only the in-frame ones, with some missing. The sample lists around 50,000 clones; about 96% were seen once. Sequencing input: T cells isolated from PBMCs. The source is a human donor in good health.

This chain's CDR3 is CASSLIGGMGTGELFF. The DNA of the CDR3 is TGCGCCAGCAGCTTGATAGGCGGGATGGGGACCGGGGAGCTGTTTTTT. The chain carries TRBV5-1 and TRBJ2-2, with D possibly being TRBD2 (6 bases). Germline-derived CDR1 and CDR2 are SGHRS and YFSETQ. This CDR3 contains 16 residues. The V end was cut by 1 base, the J end by 5 bases, with 15 bases between.

The chain combines TRBV4-1 with TRBJ2-5; D remains unclear. Germline lookup yields CDR1 MGHRA and CDR2 YSYEKL. The germline V and J ends were trimmed by 4 bases and 5 bases, with 14 bases remaining between them. CDR3 length equals 14 residues. In nucleotides, the CDR3 is TGCGCCAGCAGCCCGGGTCGGCTGGGTGAGACCCAGTACTTC. This codes for CASSPGRLGETQYF.

This rearrangement joins TRBV6-5 to TRBJ1-2; D might be TRBD1 (6 bases). The CDR3 runs 14 residues. The germline V and J ends were trimmed by 6 bases and 3 bases, with 14 bases remaining between them. Germline CDR1 is MNHEY and CDR2 is SVGAGI. CDR3 in amino acids: CASRPPGHHYGYTF. CDR3 nucleotide sequence: TGTGCCAGCAGACCGCCGGGACACCACTATGGCTACACCTTC.

V is TRBV11-2 and J is TRBJ1-1; 10 bases line up with TRBD1. The CDR3 has 16 residues. With V trimmed by 5 bases and J by 1 base, 7 bases remained unmatched. The germline CDR1 and CDR2 sequences are SGHAT and FQNNGV. The CDR3: CASSAPGQGSNTEAFF. In DNA form, the CDR3 reads TGTGCCAGCAGCGCGCCGGGACAGGGGTCGAACACTGAAGCTTTCTTT.

The V and J genes are TRBV5-1 and TRBJ1-5; perhaps TRBD1 as D (5 bases). Trimming cost V 2 bases and J 5 bases, with 11 bases left between them. Germline CDR1 reads SGHRS; CDR2 reads YFSETQ. CDR3 length: 14 amino acids. In nucleotides, the CDR3 is TGCGCCAGCAGCTTTTCTCAGGGTGATCAGCCCCAGCATTTT. Translating it yields CASSFSQGDQPQHF.

V is TRBV5-1 and J is TRBJ2-1, with TRBD2 matching 8 bases. This CDR3 contains 15 residues. J lost 3 bases, V lost 9 bases, and 11 bases had no gene match. CDR1 is SGHRS and CDR2 is YFSETQ in the germline V gene. In DNA form, the CDR3 reads TGCGCCACCCCCCTACGGGAGGGGAACTACAATGAGCAGTTCTTC. It is translated as CATPLREGNYNEQFF.

This chain connects TRBV28 to TRBJ1-5, with D tentatively TRBD1 (5 bases). Per the germline V gene, CDR1 is MDHEN and CDR2 is SYDVKM. The CDR3 runs to 13 residues. With 5 bases removed from V and 5 bases from J, the gap between germline ends came to 10 bases. CDR3 bases: TGTGCCAGCAGTCCACAAGGGGATCAGCCCCAGCATTTT. This translates into CASSPQGDQPQHF. Looking up the rest from reference TRBV28 and TRBJ1-5 gives the full variable domain: DVKVTQSSRYLVKRTGEKVFLECVQDMDHENMFWYRQDPGLGLRLIYFSYDVKMKEKGDIPEGYSVSREKKERFSLILESASTNQTSMYLCASSPQGDQPQHFGDGTRLSIL.

The chain couples TRBV4-1 to TRBJ1-4; TRBD1 aligns across 7 bases. V dropped 6 bases and J dropped 8; count of bases not matched to a gene: 9. The germline V gene has CDR1 MGHRA and CDR2 YSYEKL. The CDR3 contains 14 residues. DNA of the CDR3: TGCGCCAGCAGGGGCACAGGGGCTCTCGAAAAACTGTTTTTT. This encodes CASRGTGALEKLFF.

The V and J genes are TRBV27 and TRBJ1-2, with TRBD1 identical over 9 bases. The junction had 12 bases not matched to a gene; V was cut back by 8 bases and J by 5 bases. Per the germline V gene, CDR1 is MNHEY and CDR2 is SMNVEV (reference sequence). The CDR3 is 15 residues long. The CDR3 sequence: CASRTFTGTGYGYTF. CDR3 bases: TGTGCCAGCCGTACGTTTACCGGGACAGGGTATGGCTACACCTTC.

V is TRBV5-4 and J is TRBJ1-1; no reliable D call. V was cut by 4 bases and J by 1 base, with 5 bases left in between. The CDR3 contains 12 residues. Per germline, CDR1 SGHNT and CDR2 YYREEE (reference sequence). CDR3 sequence (DNA): TGTGCCAGCAGCATCAAGAACACTGAAGCTTTCTTT. Translating gives CASSIKNTEAFF.

J is TRBJ1-1 and V is TRBV10-3; the D gene is possibly TRBD1 (6 bases). Germline CDR1 reads ENHRY; CDR2 reads SYGVKD. Between the trimmed V and J ends, which lost 5 bases and 0 bases, there was a span of 16 bases. The CDR3 runs to 16 residues. CDR3 bases: TGTGCCATCAGTCCCGGACAGCTCAATTTGAACACTGAAGCTTTCTTT. Encoded protein: CAISPGQLNLNTEAFF.

The rearrangement joins TRBV28 to TRBJ1-1, with 7 bases lining up with TRBD1. V lost 5 bases, J lost 5 bases, and 11 bases stayed unmatched. The V gene's germline CDR1 is MDHEN and CDR2 SYDVKM. This CDR3 is built from 15 residues. CDR3 residues: CASSPPGQPPTEAFF. The CDR3 coding sequence is TGTGCCAGCAGTCCACCGGGACAGCCTCCTACTGAAGCTTTCTTT.

The DNA for the CDR3 is TGTGCCAGCAGTGTTAGCGGGAAGGATACGCAGTATTTT. Translated, it gives CASSVSGKDTQYF. The rearrangement joins TRBV25-1 to TRBJ2-3; TRBD2 matches 8 bases. Germline CDR1 is MGHDK and CDR2 is SYGVNS. V lost 4 bases and J lost 6; bases outside the gene matches: 3. The CDR3 covers 13 residues.

The genes are TRBV5-1 and TRBJ2-1; 8 bases match TRBD1. V lost 2 bases to trimming and J lost 9 bases; unmatched junction nucleotides: 4. CDR1 and CDR2 from the germline V gene are SGHRS and YFSETQ. The CDR3 length is 13 residues. CDR3 DNA: TGCGCCAGCAGCTTAGACAGGGGTGGTGAGCAGTTCTTC. Translating gives CASSLDRGGEQFF.

This chain connects TRBV6-6 to TRBJ2-1, with D perhaps matching TRBD2 (6 bases). Germline CDR1 MNHNY, CDR2 SVGAGI (reference sequence). The CDR3 loop spans 15 amino acids. V gave up 0 bases and J gave up 4 bases, with 10 bases separating them. Written as DNA, the CDR3 is TGTGCCAGCAGTTACTCGATGGAGGGGTACAATGAGCAGTTCTTC. Its protein is CASSYSMEGYNEQFF.

The V and J genes are TRBV28 and TRBJ2-7; TRBD2 matches at 7 bases. J was trimmed by 0 bases and V by 6 bases; bases with no gene match: 8. Germline V gives CDR1 MDHEN, CDR2 SYDVKM. CDR3 length: 15 amino acids. Here the CDR3 reads CASSIWRELSYEQYF. CDR3 nucleotides: TGTGCCAGCAGCATCTGGCGGGAGCTCTCCTACGAGCAGTACTTC.

The chain has TRBV25-1 and TRBJ2-5, with TRBD1 matching over 9 bases. Trimming cost V 9 bases and J 5 bases; bases outside gene matches: 16. Germline V CDR1 and CDR2: MGHDK, SYGVNS. The CDR3 covers 16 residues. The CDR3 DNA reads TGTGCCAGTACCCGTCAGGGGACAGGGTTCGGCGAGACCCAGTACTTC. Amino acids: CASTRQGTGFGETQYF. The full variable domain, rest sourced from reference TRBV25-1 and TRBJ2-5, is EADIYQTPRYLVIGTGKKITLECSQTMGHDKMYWYQQDPGMELHLIHYSYGVNSTEKGDLSSESTVSRIRTEHFPLTLESARPSHTSQYLCASTRQGTGFGETQYFGPGTRLLVL.

This chain joins TRBV28 and TRBJ1-2; a possible D gene is TRBD1 (6 bases). The CDR3 is 13 amino acids. Looked up from germline, CDR1 is MDHEN and CDR2 is SYDVKM. Trimming removed 10 bases at V and 8 bases at J, with 20 bases between. The CDR3 DNA reads TGTGCCATCTCCCCAGGGGTTGGGTCGGGCTACACCTTC. Residues: CAISPGVGSGYTF.

The rearrangement joins TRBV7-3 to TRBJ2-7; 11 bases line up with TRBD2. The CDR3 loop spans 17 amino acids. The V gene's germline CDR1 is SGHTA and CDR2 FQGTGA. V was clipped by 0 bases and J by 7 bases; unmatched bases: 11. The CDR3 loop reads CASSLTPLAGVLVEQYF. The CDR3 DNA is TGTGCCAGCAGCTTAACCCCACTAGCGGGAGTTCTGGTAGAGCAGTACTTC.

The chain links TRBV27 to TRBJ1-2; 7 bases fit TRBD1. Trimming removed 2 bases from V and 4 bases from J; junction bases left unmatched: 4. The CDR3 is 14 residues long. Germline V gene sequence: CDR1 MNHEY, CDR2 SMNVEV (reference sequence). The CDR3 loop is CASSLDREIYGYTF. In DNA, the CDR3 is TGTGCCAGCAGTTTAGACAGGGAGATCTATGGCTACACCTTC.

This clone was seen just once. This chain uses TRBV13 with TRBJ2-7, with TRBD2 identical over 9 bases. V was pared by 5 bases and J by 0 bases, with 8 bases of the junction left unmatched. The CDR3 sequence is 16 residues long. Germline values: CDR1 PRHDT, CDR2 FYEKMQ (reference sequence). The CDR3 loop reads CASSPRLAESSYEQYF. The CDR3 coding sequence is TGTGCCAGCAGCCCGCGACTAGCGGAGAGCTCCTACGAGCAGTACTTC.

V and J are TRBV14 and TRBJ2-5; 10 nucleotides align to TRBD2. The junction had 8 bases not matched to a gene; V was cut back by 0 bases and J by 1 base. Germline V CDR1 and CDR2: SGHDN, FVKESK. CDR3 length equals 18 residues. The CDR3 DNA reads as TGTGCCAGCAGCCAAGATCATGGTAGCGGGAGGCTCCAAGAGACCCAGTACTTC. Translating gives CASSQDHGSGRLQETQYF.